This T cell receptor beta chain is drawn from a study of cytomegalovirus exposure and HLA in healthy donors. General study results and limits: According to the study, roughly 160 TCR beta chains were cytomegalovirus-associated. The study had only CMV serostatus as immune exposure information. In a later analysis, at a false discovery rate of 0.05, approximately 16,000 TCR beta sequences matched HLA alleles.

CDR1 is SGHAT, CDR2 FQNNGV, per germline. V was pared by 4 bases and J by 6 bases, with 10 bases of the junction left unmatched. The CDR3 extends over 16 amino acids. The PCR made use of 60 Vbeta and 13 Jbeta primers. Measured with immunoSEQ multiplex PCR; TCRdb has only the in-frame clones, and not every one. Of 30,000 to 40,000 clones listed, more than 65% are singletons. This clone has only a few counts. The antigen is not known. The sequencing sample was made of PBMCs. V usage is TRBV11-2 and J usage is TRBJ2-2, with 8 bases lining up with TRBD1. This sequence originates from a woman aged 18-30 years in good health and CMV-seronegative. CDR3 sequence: CASSSHDRGEAGELFF. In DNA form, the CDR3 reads TGTGCCAGCAGCTCCCACGACAGGGGTGAGGCCGGGGAGCTGTTTTTT. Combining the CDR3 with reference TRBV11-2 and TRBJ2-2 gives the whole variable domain EAGVAQSPRYKIIEKRQSVAFWCNPISGHATLYWYQQILGQGPKLLIQFQNNGVVDDSQLPKDRFSAERLKGVDSTLKIQPAKLEDSAVYLCASSSHDRGEAGELFFGEGSRLTVL.